This entry concerns a single T cell receptor (beta chain). This sample is part of a study of PD-L1 blockade in urothelial cancer. Turning to the study itself: Patients began atezolizumab, 1,200 mg intravenously every 3 weeks, at some point between 2012 and 2014. The patients had undergone anywhere from 0 to 3 prior chemotherapy regimens.

Time point denoted: peripheral blood 6 weeks after treatment start. Data came from immunoSEQ multiplex PCR; TCRdb stores just in-frame clones and leaves some out. The sample consists of fewer than 85,000 clones, about nine tenths of them appearing once. Trimming at V came to 1 base and at J to 3 bases, leaving 7 bases not matched to a gene. The germline CDR1 and CDR2 sequences are SGHKS and YYEKEE (reference sequence). The length of the CDR3 is 16 residues. The chain recombines TRBV5-5 with TRBJ2-1; TRBD1 aligns across 7 bases. This clonotype was sampled from a man aged 55 to 70 with urothelial cancer. The material sequenced was PBMCs, taken around atezolizumab (anti-PD-L1) treatment. The CDR3 DNA sequence: TGTGCCAGCAGCTTGAGGACAGGAACCCTCTACAATGAGCAGTTCTTC. Translating gives CASSLRTGTLYNEQFF.